The 20 T cell receptor beta chains listed next were all sequenced from one sample in a study of HIV-infected patients and healthy controls (dated by TCRdb to the mid-2010s). Whole blood was used without cell fractionation, so all unsorted peripheral T cells were reflected in the repertoire. Library prep was done by 5' RACE. The run used an Illumina MiSeq. 500 ng RNA was reverse transcribed with SuperScript III using primers against the alpha and beta constant regions. Separate libraries for the alpha and beta chains were generated through chain-specific third strand synthesis that incorporated multiplexing indices. The raw public data were reprocessed by TCRdb itself: fastp quality trimming at Q25, MiXCR clonotype calling, in-frame beta chains only. Each CDR3 protein appears once, grouped with its most common genes and DNA. The sample contains 13,000 or so distinct CDR3 sequences, roughly a tenth of them found a single time. Together, the top ten hold about 6.4% of the sample.

Sequenced material: blood. The origin of the receptors is an adult in good health.

This clonotype is termed medium-sized. The chain is built from TRBV10-3 and TRBJ2-1, with 7 bases lining up with TRBD2. The J segment lost 7 bases and the V segment lost 4 bases, leaving 4 bases of the junction unmatched. Germline CDR1 is ENHRY and CDR2 is SYGVKD. The CDR3 is 13 amino acids. The CDR3 DNA sequence: TGTGCCATCAGTGGGCAGGGAGGGAATGAGCAGTTCTTC. This encodes CAISGQGGNEQFF.

This clonotype was observed a few times. The CDR3 region is CATSAGRRETQYF. DNA of the CDR3: TGTGCCACCAGTGCGGGGCGCCGAGAGACCCAGTACTTC. The chain links TRBV24-1 to TRBJ2-5; perhaps D is TRBD1 or TRBD2 (5 bases each). Per germline, CDR1 KGHDR and CDR2 SFDVKD. There are 13 residues in the CDR3. The V end lost 5 bases, the J end lost 4 bases, and 10 bases lay between the germline ends.

This clonotype was seen many times. The J gene is TRBJ2-5, the V gene TRBV7-8; D is unresolved. The CDR3 has 12 amino acids. V lost 0 bases and J 9 bases, leaving 8 bases between the germline ends. CDR1 is SGHVS and CDR2 is FQNEAQ in the germline V gene. The CDR3 DNA reads as TGTGCCAGCAGCTTAGCTAGCCGCGCCCAGTACTTC. This gives the protein CASSLASRAQYF. Using reference TRBV7-8 and TRBJ2-5 for the parts outside the CDR3, the full variable domain is GAGVSQSPRYKVAKRGQDVALRCDPISGHVSLFWYQQALGQGPEFLTYFQNEAQLDKSGLPSDRFFAERPEGSVSTLKIQRTQQEDSAVYLCASSLASRAQYFGPGTRLLVL.

This clonotype was picked up many times. V gene TRBV7-3 combines with J gene TRBJ2-1; TRBD2 matches 8 bases. Trimming removed 4 bases from V and 9 bases from J; junction bases left unmatched: 11. CDR1 is SGHTA and CDR2 is FQGTGA in the germline V gene. The CDR3 is made up of 15 amino acids. This CDR3 reads CASSSPFSGESEQFF. In DNA, the CDR3 is TGTGCCAGCAGCTCCCCGTTTAGCGGGGAGAGTGAGCAGTTCTTC.

This clonotype counts as medium-sized. This chain joins TRBV9 and TRBJ2-1, with D perhaps TRBD1 or TRBD2 (6 bases each). This CDR3 comprises 15 residues. V gave up 5 bases and J gave up 5 bases, with 17 bases separating them. CDR1 is SGDLS, CDR2 YYNGEE, per germline. In DNA, the CDR3 is TGTGCCAGCAGTCTGAGGGGGGATACGAACAATGAGCAGTTCTTC. The encoded protein is CASSLRGDTNNEQFF. Using reference TRBV9 and TRBJ2-1 for the parts outside the CDR3, the full variable domain is DSGVTQTPKHLITATGQRVTLRCSPRSGDLSVYWYQQSLDQGLQFLIQYYNGEERAKGNILERFSAQQFPDLHSELNLSSLELGDSALYFCASSLRGDTNNEQFFGPGTRLTVL.

At least ten counts were recorded for this clonotype. This chain uses TRBV6-2 or TRBV6-3 with TRBJ2-1; D ambiguous. V lost 10 bases, J lost 0 bases, and 13 bases lay in between. The CDR3 contains 14 residues. Germline loops: CDR1 MNHEY, CDR2 SVGEGT. CDR3 in amino acids: CATVDPPSYNEQFF. CDR3 DNA sequence: TGTGCCACCGTAGATCCCCCCTCCTACAATGAGCAGTTCTTC.

This chain joins TRBV7-9 and TRBJ1-1; D gene ambiguous. The CDR3 consists of 12 residues. Germline CDR1 and CDR2: SEHNR and FQNEAQ (reference sequence). The V gene lost 0 bases and the J gene lost 6 bases, with 5 bases spanning the gap. The CDR3 sequence: CASSLAGPEAFF. The DNA of the CDR3 is TGTGCCAGCAGCTTAGCAGGGCCTGAAGCTTTCTTT.

A remark on this clonotype: Germline and junction disagree at one end, which may indicate a read error. This chain links TRBV27 with TRBJ1-6, with 12 bases that match TRBD1. Germline lookup yields CDR1 MNHEY and CDR2 SMNVEV (reference sequence). The CDR3 has 14 residues. CDR3 in amino acids: CATSPGQGASPLHF. The DNA of the CDR3 is TGTGCCACCAGTCCGGGACAGGGGGCATCACCCCTCCACTTT.

This clonotype was counted many times. This sequence joins TRBV20-1 and TRBJ1-2; 7 positions match TRBD1. Germline assignment: CDR1 DFQATT and CDR2 SNEGSKA (reference sequence). The CDR3 loop spans 16 amino acids. V was clipped by 4 bases and J by 5 bases; unmatched bases: 16. The CDR3 nucleotides read TGCAGTGCTACACCCCCGGGACAGCTCCTTTCTTATGGCTACACCTTC. Amino acids: CSATPPGQLLSYGYTF.

At least ten counts were recorded for this clonotype. V gene TRBV29-1 combines with J gene TRBJ1-3; D remains unclear. This CDR3 is built from 13 residues. V lost 1 base, J lost 3 bases, and 7 bases lay in between. Germline V CDR1 and CDR2: SQVTM, ANQGSEA. The CDR3 DNA reads as TGCAGCGTTGAAGGGGGTATTGGAAACACCATATATTTT. This encodes CSVEGGIGNTIYF.

This clonotype was seen ten or more times. V is TRBV12-3 or TRBV12-4 and J is TRBJ2-3, with unresolved D. The V end lost 7 bases, the J end lost 0 bases, and 14 bases lay between the germline ends. The CDR3 length is 15 residues. CDR3 sequence reads: CASTPGATSTDTQYF. The CDR3 DNA sequence: TGTGCCAGCACCCCCGGCGCCACTAGCACAGATACGCAGTATTTT.

J is TRBJ2-7 and V is TRBV18; 7 bases line up with TRBD1. The CDR3 is made up of 14 amino acids. Germline CDR1 and CDR2: KGHSH and LQKENI. Germline trimming cut 5 bases from V and 1 base from J; bases unmatched to any gene: 5. The CDR3 loop reads CASSDRDSSYEQYF. The CDR3 region has the DNA TGTGCCAGCTCAGACAGGGACAGTTCCTACGAGCAGTACTTC.

In its sample, this clonotype is medium-sized. The chain is built from TRBV7-2 and TRBJ2-5, with D unclear. The CDR3 loop spans 14 amino acids. V was trimmed by 3 bases and J by 0 bases, leaving 8 bases between them. Germline assignment: CDR1 SGHTA and CDR2 FQGNSA. CDR3 sequence: CASSFYGNQETQYF. CDR3 in DNA: TGTGCCAGCAGCTTTTATGGGAACCAAGAGACCCAGTACTTC.

This clonotype was picked up many times. The chain links TRBV9 to TRBJ2-7; weak D call: TRBD2 (7 bases). The CDR3 is made up of 15 amino acids. Germline V CDR1 and CDR2: SGDLS, YYNGEE. V dropped 0 bases and J dropped 3 bases, with 13 bases sitting between them. The DNA of the CDR3 is TGTGCCAGCAGCGTAGGGGGGGGCCAAATCTACGAGCAGTACTTC. Encoded protein: CASSVGGGQIYEQYF.

This clonotype was recorded at least ten times. This chain links TRBV12-3 or TRBV12-4 with TRBJ2-1; 9 bases fit TRBD1. This CDR3 is 15 amino acids long. J gave up 5 bases and V 6 bases, and 8 bases lay outside the gene matches. CDR3 nucleotide sequence: TGTGCCAGCAGCCGTGGGACAGGGTCCCACAATGAGCAGTTCTTC. This gives the protein CASSRGTGSHNEQFF.

In its sample, this clonotype was seen a few times. The J gene is TRBJ1-5, the V gene TRBV19, with 8 bases identical to TRBD1. V shed 8 bases and J 4 bases; nucleotides not matched to a gene: 10. In germline, CDR1 is LNHDA, CDR2 SQIVND (reference sequence). The CDR3 is 15 amino acids. The CDR3 loop is CASERPGQANQPQHF. CDR3 in DNA: TGTGCCAGTGAACGACCGGGACAGGCGAATCAGCCCCAGCATTTT. Full variable domain (remainder filled in from reference TRBV19 and TRBJ1-5): DGGITQSPKYLFRKEGQNVTLSCEQNLNHDAMYWYRQDPGQGLRLIYYSQIVNDFQKGDIAEGYSVSREKKESFPLTVTSAQKNPTAFYLCASERPGQANQPQHFGDGTRLSIL.

This clonotype has ten or more counts. This chain connects TRBV7-3 to TRBJ1-1, with D possibly being TRBD1 (5 bases). This CDR3 contains 15 residues. Per germline, CDR1 SGHTA and CDR2 FQGTGA. Between the trimmed V and J ends, which lost 0 bases and 4 bases, there was a span of 12 bases. For the CDR3, the DNA is TGTGCCAGCAGCTTAACGTCTGGTGGGGGCACTGAAGCTTTCTTT. Translating gives CASSLTSGGGTEAFF. The full variable domain, completed using reference TRBV7-3 and TRBJ1-1, is GAGVSQTPSNKVTEKGKYVELRCDPISGHTALYWYRQSLGQGPEFLIYFQGTGAADDSGLPNDRFFAVRPEGSVSTLKIQRTERGDSAVYLCASSLTSGGGTEAFFGQGTRLTVV.

This clonotype has at least ten counts. The rearrangement uses TRBV5-6 and TRBJ1-2, with TRBD1 identical over 7 bases. The CDR3 consists of 13 residues. The germline gives CDR1 SGHDT, CDR2 YYEEEE. Trimming took 1 base from V and 4 from J; bases not matched to a gene: 1. For the CDR3, the DNA is TGTGCCAGCAGCTTGAGGGACAGCTATGGCTACACCTTC. Translated: CASSLRDSYGYTF.

By sample share, this clonotype is medium-sized. V is TRBV4-1 and J is TRBJ1-6; D uncertain. Trimming removed 1 base at V and 9 bases at J, with 4 bases between. The CDR3 runs 12 residues. Looked up from germline, CDR1 is MGHRA and CDR2 is YSYEKL. CDR3 region: CASSQVGSPLHF. The CDR3 DNA sequence: TGCGCCAGCAGCCAAGTTGGTTCACCCCTCCACTTT.

A few counts support this clonotype. The J gene is TRBJ2-1, the V gene TRBV3-1; the D gene is possibly TRBD2 (5 bases). The CDR3 is 12 amino acids. Trimming removed 2 bases at V and 15 bases at J, with 14 bases between. Germline V gives CDR1 LGHDT, CDR2 YNNKEL (reference sequence). The CDR3 protein is CASSQLSGVLFF. CDR3 sequence (DNA): TGTGCCAGCAGCCAACTTTCCGGGGTCCTGTTCTTC.